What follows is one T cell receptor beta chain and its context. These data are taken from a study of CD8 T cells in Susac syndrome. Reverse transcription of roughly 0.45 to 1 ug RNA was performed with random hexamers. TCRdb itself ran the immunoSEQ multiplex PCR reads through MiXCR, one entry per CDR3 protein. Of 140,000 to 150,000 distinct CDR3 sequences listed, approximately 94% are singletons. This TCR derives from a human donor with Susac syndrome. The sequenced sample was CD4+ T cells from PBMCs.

The CDR3 protein is CASSFRTSGTYNEQFF. The CDR3, as DNA: TGTGCCAGCAGTTTCCGGACTAGCGGGACTTACAATGAGCAGTTCTTC. This chain joins TRBV28 and TRBJ2-1, with TRBD2 identical over 12 bases. Germline trimming cut 3 bases from V and 4 bases from J; bases unmatched to any gene: 4. The CDR3 is 16 residues long. The V gene's germline CDR1 is MDHEN and CDR2 SYDVKM.